The 21 T cell receptor beta chains below were found in one sample sequenced in a study of T cells in Graves' hyperthyroidism and ophthalmopathy. RNA transcripts served as the template for amplifying TCR beta CDR3 regions. Using the HTBI primer set, a first-round RT-PCR was run on the TCR CDR3. From the multiplex PCR reads, TCRdb called clonotypes with MiXCR, one entry per CDR3 protein. The sample yields over 500,000 distinct CDR3 sequences, over 15% seen once. Sequenced sample: blood. These receptors were taken from a woman younger than 35 with Graves' ophthalmopathy.

In its sample, this clonotype was seen many times. The chain couples TRBV3-1 to TRBJ2-3; weak D call: TRBD1 (5 bases). CDR1 is LGHDT, CDR2 YNNKEL, per germline (reference sequence). The CDR3 is 14 amino acids. The ends were cut back, 1 base at V and 2 bases at J, with 7 bases in the middle. CDR3 in amino acids: CASSQGGLTDTQYF. In DNA form, the CDR3 reads TGTGCCAGCAGCCAAGGGGGCCTCACAGATACGCAGTATTTT.

This sequence joins TRBV5-1 and TRBJ2-7; 8 positions match TRBD2. Germline CDR1 reads SGHRS; CDR2 reads YFSETQ. This CDR3 region has 18 residues. Trimming took 4 bases from V and 3 from J; bases not matched to a gene: 18. The CDR3, as DNA: TGCGCCAGCAGCACGGGAGGGGGGACCTATGGGGGAATCTACGAGCAGTACTTC. Its translation: CASSTGGGTYGGIYEQYF.

The chain uses TRBV3-1 and TRBJ1-3, with 7 positions matching TRBD1. After removal of 4 bases from V and 8 bases from J, the junction contained 8 bases not matched to a gene. The CDR3 is made up of 14 amino acids. Germline V lookup: CDR1 LGHDT, CDR2 YNNKEL (reference sequence). The CDR3 DNA reads TGTGCCAGCAGCCCCGACAGGGAGGCAGACACCATATATTTT. Protein product: CASSPDREADTIYF.

The chain uses TRBV27 and TRBJ2-3, with 7 bases aligning to TRBD2. The CDR3 has 16 amino acids. Germline CDR1 reads MNHEY; CDR2 reads SMNVEV (reference sequence). V gave up 3 bases and J gave up 1 base; unmatched junction bases: 7. CDR3 nucleotides: TGTGCCAGCAGTTTCGGGGGAGGGCCGGGCACAGATACGCAGTATTTT. Protein product: CASSFGGGPGTDTQYF.

The chain links TRBV5-8 to TRBJ1-1; 9 bases are shared with TRBD1. The CDR3 loop spans 16 amino acids. In germline, CDR1 is SGHTS, CDR2 YDEGEE. The V and J ends lost 3 bases and 0 bases, in that order; junction bases with no gene match: 6. CDR3 sequence: CASSSGQGRMNTEAFF. The CDR3 DNA follows: TGTGCCAGCAGCTCGGGACAGGGACGGATGAACACTGAAGCTTTCTTT.

This clonotype was seen repeatedly, ten times or more. The J gene is TRBJ1-6, the V gene TRBV11-2; no firm D call. The CDR3 is 14 amino acids. CDR1 and CDR2 from the germline V gene are SGHAT and FQNNGV. The germline V and J ends were trimmed by 5 bases and 6 bases, with 11 bases remaining between them. CDR3 DNA: TGTGCCAGCAGCCCTCGTTTTATTAATTCACCCCTCCACTTT. Its protein product is CASSPRFINSPLHF.

This clonotype was found many times. The DNA for the CDR3 is TGTGCCAGCAGCGCCCGGGACAGGGGATCCTACGAGCAGTACTTC. Translated, it gives CASSARDRGSYEQYF. The chain recombines TRBV11-2 with TRBJ2-7, with 10 positions matching TRBD1. The CDR3 totals 15 residues. Germline V CDR1 and CDR2: SGHAT, FQNNGV. V was clipped by 5 bases and J by 1 base; unmatched bases: 5. The whole variable domain, filled in from reference TRBV11-2 and TRBJ2-7, reads EAGVAQSPRYKIIEKRQSVAFWCNPISGHATLYWYQQILGQGPKLLIQFQNNGVVDDSQLPKDRFSAERLKGVDSTLKIQPAKLEDSAVYLCASSARDRGSYEQYFGPGTRLTVT.

V usage is TRBV6-2 or TRBV6-3 and J usage is TRBJ2-7; 9 bases line up with TRBD1. With V trimmed by 4 bases and J by 1 base, 14 bases remained unmatched. CDR1 is MNHEY and CDR2 is SVGEGT in the germline V gene. CDR3 size: 18 residues. CDR3 amino acids: CASSFHRDRAIHSYEQYF. The CDR3 DNA follows: TGTGCCAGCAGTTTCCATCGGGACAGGGCCATCCATTCCTACGAGCAGTACTTC.

In its sample, this clonotype was seen many times. V and J are TRBV11-2 and TRBJ1-3; D is undetermined. CDR3 length: 14 residues. Germline-derived CDR1 and CDR2 are SGHAT and FQNNGV. The germline V and J ends were trimmed by 7 bases and 0 bases, with 10 bases remaining between them. This CDR3 is CASTLGVSGNTIYF. The CDR3 DNA reads TGTGCCAGCACCCTCGGGGTCTCTGGAAACACCATATATTTT.

This clonotype was counted only a few times. The chain has TRBV6-1 and TRBJ1-6; TRBD1 aligns across 10 bases. Looked up from germline, CDR1 is MNHNS and CDR2 is SASEGT. The CDR3 is made up of 15 amino acids. Losses at the gene ends were 5 bases for V and 4 bases for J; bases not matched to a gene: 2. In DNA form, the CDR3 reads TGTGCCAGCAGTCGGACAGGGGGTTATAATTCACCCCTCCACTTT. It codes for CASSRTGGYNSPLHF.

The chain has TRBV10-3 and TRBJ1-5; D remains unclear. The V end was cut by 5 bases, the J end by 1 base, with 9 bases between. Germline V gives CDR1 ENHRY, CDR2 SYGVKD. The CDR3 is made up of 14 amino acids. The CDR3 bases are TGTGCCATCAGTAAAGGGCAAAGCAATCAGCCCCAGCATTTT. Protein product: CAISKGQSNQPQHF.

This clonotype was observed at least ten times. The chain uses TRBV7-2 and TRBJ2-4, with TRBD2 matching over 9 bases. The CDR3 has 16 residues. J lost 6 bases, V lost 1 base, and 7 bases had no gene match. Per the germline V gene, CDR1 is SGHTA and CDR2 is FQGNSA. This chain's CDR3 is CASSLEASGDPNIQYF. For the CDR3, the DNA is TGTGCCAGCAGCTTAGAGGCTAGCGGGGACCCAAACATTCAGTACTTC.

This chain uses TRBV6-1 with TRBJ2-5, with D perhaps matching TRBD1 (7 bases). Germline V gene data show CDR1 as MNHNS and CDR2 as SASEGT. V shed 3 bases and J shed 4 bases, with 12 bases lying between them. This CDR3 is 14 amino acids long. The CDR3 DNA is TGTGCCAGCAGTGACAGGGGGGTCGGAGAGACCCAGTACTTC. This sequence encodes CASSDRGVGETQYF.

This clonotype came up a few times. V gene TRBV10-2 combines with J gene TRBJ2-7; D gene uncertain. With 0 bases removed from V and 5 bases from J, the gap between germline ends came to 17 bases. The CDR3 loop spans 16 amino acids. The germline gives CDR1 WSHSY, CDR2 SAAADI. The CDR3 coding sequence is TGCGCCAGCAGTGAGTCGATAACCCGGAGCAGGAACGAGCAGTACTTC. It yields the protein CASSESITRSRNEQYF.

Only a few counts were recorded for this clonotype. This chain connects TRBV4-1 to TRBJ1-1; the D gene is possibly TRBD1 (5 bases). The CDR3 spans 14 residues. The germline V and J ends were trimmed by 1 base and 1 base, with 7 bases remaining between them. CDR1 is MGHRA, CDR2 YSYEKL, per germline. CDR3 nucleotide sequence: TGCGCCAGCAGCCAAGTGGGGCCGAACACTGAAGCTTTCTTT. It specifies CASSQVGPNTEAFF.

The chain uses TRBV27 and TRBJ2-7; D assignment may be TRBD1 or TRBD2 (6 bases each). Germline V gene data show CDR1 as MNHEY and CDR2 as SMNVEV (reference sequence). V gave up 4 bases and J gave up 4 bases, with 17 bases separating them. The CDR3 runs to 15 residues. CDR3 in amino acids: CASSSYFQGRYEQYF. The CDR3 DNA is TGTGCCAGCAGTTCCTACTTTCAGGGGAGGTACGAGCAGTACTTC.

This clonotype was seen repeatedly, ten times or more. The chain carries TRBV18 and TRBJ2-1; 9 nucleotides align to TRBD1. The V gene end was trimmed by 1 base and the J gene end by 5 bases; junction bases not matched to a gene: 3. The CDR3 totals 15 residues. Germline values: CDR1 KGHSH, CDR2 LQKENI. CDR3 in amino acids: CASSPLGTGNNEQFF. CDR3 coding DNA: TGTGCCAGCTCACCACTCGGGACAGGGAACAATGAGCAGTTCTTC.

Only a few counts were recorded for this clonotype. The chain carries TRBV7-8 and TRBJ1-1; D call uncertain. Germline CDR1 is SGHVS and CDR2 is FQNEAQ. The CDR3 length is 13 residues. The germline V and J ends were trimmed by 5 bases and 3 bases, with 10 bases remaining between them. The CDR3: CASSTLLDTEAFF. In nucleotides, the CDR3 is TGTGCCAGCAGCACCCTACTGGACACTGAAGCTTTCTTT.

The genes are TRBV28 and TRBJ1-2, with TRBD1 matching over 9 bases. Germline CDR1 reads MDHEN; CDR2 reads SYDVKM. CDR3 length: 15 residues. The V segment lost 6 bases and the J segment 4 bases; nucleotides outside the gene matches: 9. In DNA form, the CDR3 reads TGTGCCAGCAGACCTACAGGGGGCTACGTCTATGGCTACACCTTC. Amino acids: CASRPTGGYVYGYTF.

CDR3 region: CASSESGTGRKKLFF. The DNA for the CDR3 is TGTGCCAGCAGTGAGTCGGGGACAGGGCGTAAAAAACTGTTTTTT. The V gene is TRBV2, the J gene TRBJ1-4; TRBD1 agrees at 9 bases. Germline lookup yields CDR1 SNHLY and CDR2 FYNNEI. This CDR3 is 15 amino acids long. V trimming: 3 bases; J trimming: 9 bases; junction bases outside the gene matches: 8.

The chain is built from TRBV20-1 and TRBJ2-4; TRBD2 aligns across 7 bases. V was clipped by 5 bases and J by 3 bases; unmatched bases: 10. The CDR3 runs to 15 residues. Germline V CDR1 and CDR2: DFQATT, SNEGSKA (reference sequence). The CDR3 DNA is TGCAGTGCTCCCCCGGGACTATGGGGCAAAAACATTCAGTACTTC. It translates to CSAPPGLWGKNIQYF.